Listed below are T cell receptor beta chains from one sample, sequenced in a study of blood T cell repertoires in COVID-19. Generated by immunoSEQ multiplex PCR, the TCRdb table keeps only in-frame clones and is missing some. The sample contains tens of thousands of clones, roughly four fifths of which appear only once. The material sequenced was peripheral blood. Every receptor here comes from a human donor in a cohort sampled during active COVID-19. The CDR3 runs from the conserved cysteine through the conserved F or W.

V gene	J gene	CDR3 protein
TRBV5-1	TRBJ2-3	CASSLSSPDTQYF
TRBV4-1	TRBJ2-7	CASSHEPQGDEQYF
TRBV6-2/TRBV6-3	TRBJ2-2	CASSYSTGGGKADTGELFF
TRBV30	TRBJ1-1	CAWTLTGFTEAFF
TRBV2	TRBJ2-3	CASAGLAGFADTQYF
TRBV15	TRBJ2-4	CATSWGEQSSKNIQYF
TRBV10-3	TRBJ2-1	CAISESGQQYNEQFF
TRBV4-1	TRBJ2-2	CASSQERLVAGELFF
TRBV21-1	TRBJ1-2	CASSKVKGANYGYTF
TRBV5-4	TRBJ2-3	CASSGVLAGPYTDTQYF
TRBV7-9	TRBJ2-2	CASSLPGQGLNTGELFF
TRBV18	TRBJ1-2	CASSPPRGTGGYTF
TRBV18	TRBJ1-1	CASSQGALLLTPEAFF
TRBV5-1	TRBJ1-1	CASSLELMNTEAFF
TRBV9	TRBJ1-6	CASSGETGSSPLHF
TRBV7-6	TRBJ2-2	CASTGQGGFGGELFF
TRBV6-4	TRBJ2-6	CASRPQDRVFSGANVLTF
TRBV28	TRBJ2-1	CASGRAGARDEQFF
TRBV28	TRBJ1-2	CASRRSPHYGYTF
TRBV2	TRBJ1-1	CASSVFPPSLGGAATEAFF
TRBV10-3	TRBJ1-2	CAIGQGDGYTF
TRBV27	TRBJ1-1	CASSPPPYTEAFF
TRBV19	TRBJ2-6	CASSMTGRGANVLTF
TRBV4-1	TRBJ1-5	CASSQDPGGHQPQHF
TRBV5-1	TRBJ2-7	CASSLVGQGAYEQYF
TRBV15	TRBJ2-4	CATSRQRDSTTAKNIQYF
TRBV2	TRBJ2-3	CATKRLETTDTQYF
TRBV29-1	TRBJ1-2	CSVWTGFGYGYTF
TRBV6-2/TRBV6-3	TRBJ2-3	CASSDRTSGATDTQYF
TRBV5-1	TRBJ2-1	CASSLAKGIYNEQFF
TRBV6-6	TRBJ1-2	CASSPGQYGYTF
TRBV5-1	TRBJ1-6	CASSFGQTPIGGSPLHF
TRBV5-6	TRBJ1-4	CASSLGQAATNEKLFF
TRBV4-1	TRBJ2-1	CASSPRAGGLFNEQFF
TRBV7-6	TRBJ2-1	CASSQTSGVNNEQFF
TRBV28	TRBJ1-1	CASSLPGTGETEAFF
TRBV9	TRBJ2-7	CASSVGDIRSYEQYF
TRBV11-3	TRBJ2-1	CASSLYSGGARNEQFF
TRBV12-5	TRBJ2-1	CASGASGGAYEQFF
TRBV14	TRBJ2-6	CASSYGETGANVLTF
TRBV5-4	TRBJ2-3	CASSHRVDTQYF
TRBV18	TRBJ2-5	CASSPLGQQKETQYF
TRBV7-9	TRBJ1-6	CASTETANSPLHF
TRBV5-5	TRBJ2-1	CASSLSDRWAREQFF
TRBV3-1/TRBV3-2	TRBJ2-3	CASSQDLRAGGTDTQYF
TRBV9	TRBJ2-1	CASSALAGGTYNEQFF